This T cell receptor (beta chain) comes out of a study of blood T cell repertoires in COVID-19. Overall study: Acute and convalescent COVID-19 specimens originated in the United States, Italy and Spain.

The CDR3 length is 14 residues. Deletions cut 5 bases from V and 8 bases from J, with 13 bases between. Germline V gene sequence: CDR1 SGHTA, CDR2 FQGTGA. A single count supports this clone. Measured with immunoSEQ multiplex PCR; TCRdb has only the in-frame clones, and not every one. The data show some 250,000 clones, around 86% seen once. This clonotype was sampled from a woman aged 30 to 39 who had recovered from COVID-19. Specimen: peripheral blood. The chain couples TRBV7-3 to TRBJ1-6; D remains unclear. CDR3 nucleotides: TGTGCCAGCAGCAGAGGGTTGACGGATTCACCCCTCCACTTT. It encodes CASSRGLTDSPLHF.